The rows below give T cell receptor beta chains drawn from one sample of a study of blood T cell repertoires in COVID-19. Produced via immunoSEQ multiplex PCR; TCRdb's table is partial and in-frame only. The sample lists about 12,000 clones; roughly 89% were seen once. Sequencing used peripheral blood. The receptors shown here come from a woman aged 60-70 years with active COVID-19. Both conserved end residues are part of each CDR3. D genes are given only for firm matches. Size tells how often a clone was seen (once, few, many) or the class of an expanded clone, and some rows leave it out.

v_gene	d_gene	abundance	j_gene	CDR3aa	CDR3nt
TRBV3-1/TRBV3-2	-	few	TRBJ1-6	CASSQVDSSNSPLHF	TGTGCCAGCAGCCAAGTTGACAGTAGTAATTCACCCCTCCACTTT
TRBV27	-	-	TRBJ2-2	CASNERDWTGELFF	TGTGCCAGCAATGAGCGCGACTGGACCGGGGAGCTGTTTTTT
TRBV28	TRBD1	-	TRBJ1-2	CASSTYDRGRYGYTF	TGTGCCAGCAGTACGTACGACAGGGGGAGGTATGGCTACACCTTC
TRBV28	-	-	TRBJ1-1	CASSASGWTVEAFF	TGTGCCAGCAGCGCATCGGGTTGGACAGTTGAAGCTTTCTTT
TRBV12-3/TRBV12-4	-	-	TRBJ2-2	CASEELNTGELFF	TGTGCCAGCGAAGAACTGAACACCGGGGAGCTGTTTTTT
TRBV4-1	-	medium-sized	TRBJ1-6	CASSQDKALGRGMIWSPLHF	TGCGCCAGCAGCCAAGATAAGGCGCTCGGCAGGGGAATGATTTGGTCACCCCTCCACTTT
TRBV6-6	-	-	TRBJ1-1	CASRERTEAFF	TGTGCCAGCAGGGAGAGGACTGAAGCTTTCTTT
TRBV30	TRBD1	-	TRBJ2-7	CAWSPDRGRGEQYF	TGTGCCTGGAGTCCCGACAGGGGCCGGGGCGAGCAGTACTTC
TRBV7-2	-	-	TRBJ1-5	CASSAQANQPQHF	TGTGCCAGCAGCGCCCAGGCCAATCAGCCCCAGCATTTT
TRBV28	-	-	TRBJ1-4	CASSLGGLSNEKLFF	TGTGCCAGCAGTTTGGGGGGACTGTCTAATGAAAAACTGTTTTTT
TRBV19	-	-	TRBJ2-2	CATRRGRDTGELFF	TGTGCCACTCGGAGGGGCAGGGACACCGGGGAGCTGTTTTTT
TRBV5-6	TRBD2	-	TRBJ2-1	CASSRRLAGHNEQFF	TGTGCCAGCAGCCGTCGACTAGCGGGGCACAATGAGCAGTTCTTC
TRBV19	-	-	TRBJ2-6	CASRTASGANVLTF	TGTGCCAGTAGGACAGCCTCTGGGGCCAACGTCCTGACTTTC
TRBV5-4	TRBD1	few	TRBJ2-2	CASSGTGVETGELFF	TGTGCCAGCAGCGGGACAGGGGTGGAGACCGGGGAGCTGTTTTTT
TRBV19	-	-	TRBJ1-3	CASIPDRNSGNTIYF	TGTGCCAGTATTCCCGACAGAAACTCTGGAAACACCATATATTTT
TRBV30	-	-	TRBJ1-1	CAWSYDTEAFF	TGTGCCTGGAGTTATGACACTGAAGCTTTCTTT
TRBV10-1	-	-	TRBJ1-1	CASSVPGRTEAFF	TGCGCCAGCAGTGTGCCAGGGCGTACTGAAGCTTTCTTT
TRBV6-1	-	-	TRBJ1-1	CASSEFGALDTEAFF	TGTGCCAGCAGTGAGTTTGGGGCGCTCGACACTGAAGCTTTCTTT
TRBV7-8	-	-	TRBJ1-5	CASSLTIQQPQHF	TGTGCCAGCAGCTTAACTATACAACAGCCCCAGCATTTT
TRBV9	-	-	TRBJ2-2	CASSPRERLNTGELFF	TGTGCCAGCAGCCCCCGCGAGCGGCTGAACACCGGGGAGCTGTTTTTT
TRBV13	TRBD1	-	TRBJ2-5	CASSSSGQAKETQYF	TGTGCCAGCAGCTCGTCAGGACAGGCTAAGGAGACCCAGTACTTC
TRBV2	-	-	TRBJ2-5	CASNRGGQETQYF	TGTGCCAGCAACCGTGGCGGTCAAGAGACCCAGTACTTC
TRBV5-4	-	-	TRBJ2-1	CASSLGTNYNEQFF	TGTGCCAGCAGCCTCGGGACAAACTACAATGAGCAGTTCTTC
TRBV4-1	TRBD1	-	TRBJ1-5	CASSHGQGNQPQHF	TGCGCCAGCAGCCACGGACAGGGGAATCAGCCCCAGCATTTT
TRBV9	-	once	TRBJ2-5	CASSGDAGTWRERETQYF	TGTGCCAGCAGCGGGGATGCGGGGACGTGGAGAGAAAGGGAGACCCAGTACTTC
TRBV24-1	-	-	TRBJ2-7	CATSEPQDYEQYF	TGTGCCACCAGCGAACCTCAGGATTACGAGCAGTACTTC
TRBV5-4	-	-	TRBJ2-7	CASSFTSGTRTYEQYF	TGTGCCAGCAGCTTCACCTCCGGGACAAGGACCTACGAGCAGTACTTC
TRBV15	TRBD1	once	TRBJ2-1	CATSRDKRQGAYNEQFF	TGTGCCACCAGCAGAGATAAACGCCAGGGGGCCTACAATGAGCAGTTCTTC
TRBV19	TRBD2	-	TRBJ2-3	CASSISRGGPADTQYF	TGTGCCAGTAGTATCTCGCGGGGGGGCCCCGCAGATACGCAGTATTTT
TRBV29-1	TRBD2	-	TRBJ2-1	CSVVPSGRAVYNEQFF	TGCAGCGTTGTCCCTAGCGGGAGAGCTGTCTACAATGAGCAGTTCTTC
TRBV2	TRBD2	-	TRBJ2-1	CAGAGEGRNEQFF	TGTGCCGGCGCCGGGGAGGGACGCAATGAGCAGTTCTTC
TRBV15	-	-	TRBJ2-5	CATRFDRTGGETQYF	TGTGCCACCCGATTCGACCGTACTGGGGGGGAGACCCAGTACTTC
TRBV12-3/TRBV12-4	-	-	TRBJ1-1	CASSRTDKAFF	TGTGCCAGCAGTCGGACAGATAAAGCTTTCTTT
TRBV29-1	-	-	TRBJ1-5	CSVLKEVGGQPQHF	TGCAGCGTCCTAAAGGAGGTGGGAGGTCAGCCCCAGCATTTT
TRBV28	TRBD1	-	TRBJ1-6	CASSPDRGGSPLHF	TGTGCCAGCAGTCCAGACAGGGGGGGTTCACCCCTCCACTTT
TRBV19	-	-	TRBJ2-3	CASSKLVSTDTQYF	TGTGCCAGTAGTAAACTAGTTAGCACAGATACGCAGTATTTT
TRBV10-3	-	-	TRBJ1-3	CAISESRGGSGNTIYF	TGTGCCATCAGTGAGTCGAGGGGGGGCTCTGGAAACACCATATATTTT
TRBV10-2	-	-	TRBJ2-3	CASSQWPDTQYF	TGCGCCAGCAGTCAGTGGCCAGATACGCAGTATTTT
TRBV28	-	-	TRBJ1-2	CASSPSLQVPYGYTF	TGTGCCAGCAGTCCTTCCCTACAGGTACCGTATGGCTACACCTTC
TRBV3-1/TRBV3-2	-	-	TRBJ2-7	CASSQESRLAEQYF	TGTGCCAGCAGCCAAGAGAGTCGGCTAGCTGAGCAGTACTTC
TRBV6-5	-	once	TRBJ2-1	CASSYSGGTYNEQFF	TGTGCCAGCAGTTACTCCGGGGGAACCTACAATGAGCAGTTCTTC
TRBV19	-	-	TRBJ2-5	CASSPSQWRGRQETQYF	TGTGCCAGTAGTCCCTCCCAATGGCGGGGTCGGCAAGAGACCCAGTACTTC
TRBV5-6	TRBD2	-	TRBJ2-1	CASSSLLADLSSYNEQFF	TGTGCCAGCAGCTCCCTACTAGCGGACCTGAGCTCCTACAATGAGCAGTTCTTC
TRBV11-2	-	-	TRBJ1-1	CASSKREDTEAFF	TGTGCCAGCAGCAAACGGGAGGACACTGAAGCTTTCTTT
TRBV5-1	-	once	TRBJ2-5	CASSLAGGYNQETQYF	TGCGCCAGCAGCTTGGCCGGGGGATACAACCAAGAGACCCAGTACTTC
TRBV3-1/TRBV3-2	TRBD2	-	TRBJ2-3	CASSLGLAGDTQYF	TGTGCCAGCAGCCTCGGACTAGCAGGAGATACGCAGTATTTT
TRBV9	TRBD1	-	TRBJ2-2	CASSGTGGAGELFF	TGTGCCAGCAGCGGGACAGGGGGCGCCGGGGAGCTGTTTTTT
TRBV18	TRBD2	-	TRBJ2-1	CASPRLAGLDNEQFF	TGTGCCAGCCCTCGACTAGCGGGACTGGACAATGAGCAGTTCTTC
TRBV3-1/TRBV3-2	TRBD2	-	TRBJ2-1	CASSQEKLAGADEQFF	TGTGCCAGCAGCCAAGAAAAGCTAGCGGGAGCGGATGAGCAGTTCTTC
TRBV7-9	TRBD2	-	TRBJ2-1	CASSFRLAGVNEQFF	TGTGCCAGCAGCTTTAGACTAGCGGGAGTAAATGAGCAGTTCTTC
TRBV5-8	-	-	TRBJ2-1	CASSSYRGGEVHNEQFF	TGTGCCAGCAGTAGCTACAGGGGAGGAGAAGTCCACAATGAGCAGTTCTTC
TRBV2	-	-	TRBJ1-5	CASSSNQGSLANQPQHF	TGTGCCAGCAGTTCAAACCAGGGTTCCCTTGCCAATCAGCCCCAGCATTTT
TRBV4-1	-	-	TRBJ1-1	CASSQDPDTEAFF	TGCGCCAGCAGCCAAGACCCGGACACTGAAGCTTTCTTT
TRBV5-1	-	-	TRBJ2-1	CASSLGGDNSYNEQFF	TGCGCCAGCAGCTTGGGAGGGGACAACTCCTACAATGAGCAGTTCTTC
TRBV12-3/TRBV12-4	-	few	TRBJ1-5	CASSRRGAQHF	TGTGCCAGCAGCCGGAGGGGAGCCCAGCATTTT